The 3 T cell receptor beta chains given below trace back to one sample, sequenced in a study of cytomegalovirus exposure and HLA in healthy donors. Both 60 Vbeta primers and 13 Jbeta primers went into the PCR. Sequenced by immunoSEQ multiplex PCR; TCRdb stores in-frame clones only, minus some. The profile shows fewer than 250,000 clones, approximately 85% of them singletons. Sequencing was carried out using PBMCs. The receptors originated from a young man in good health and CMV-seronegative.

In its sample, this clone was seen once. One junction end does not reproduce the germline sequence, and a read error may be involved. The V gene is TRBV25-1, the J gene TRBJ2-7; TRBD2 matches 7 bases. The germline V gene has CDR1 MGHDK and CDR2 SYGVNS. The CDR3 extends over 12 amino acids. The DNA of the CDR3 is TGTGCCAGCAGTGAAGGGACTACCAAAGCTTCCTTC. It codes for CASSEGTTKASF.

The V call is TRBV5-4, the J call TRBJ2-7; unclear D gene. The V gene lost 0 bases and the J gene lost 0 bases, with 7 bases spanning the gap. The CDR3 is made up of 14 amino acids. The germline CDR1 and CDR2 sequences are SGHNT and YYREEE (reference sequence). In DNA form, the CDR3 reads TGTGCCAGCAGCTTGGGACAAAGCTCCTACGAGCAGTACTTC. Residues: CASSLGQSSYEQYF.

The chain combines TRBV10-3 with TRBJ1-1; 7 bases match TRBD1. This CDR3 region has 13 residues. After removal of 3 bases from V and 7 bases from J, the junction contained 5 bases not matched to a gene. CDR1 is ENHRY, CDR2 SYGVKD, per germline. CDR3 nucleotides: TGTGCCATCAGTGAACAGGGGCTCGGTGAAGCTTTCTTT. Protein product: CAISEQGLGEAFF.